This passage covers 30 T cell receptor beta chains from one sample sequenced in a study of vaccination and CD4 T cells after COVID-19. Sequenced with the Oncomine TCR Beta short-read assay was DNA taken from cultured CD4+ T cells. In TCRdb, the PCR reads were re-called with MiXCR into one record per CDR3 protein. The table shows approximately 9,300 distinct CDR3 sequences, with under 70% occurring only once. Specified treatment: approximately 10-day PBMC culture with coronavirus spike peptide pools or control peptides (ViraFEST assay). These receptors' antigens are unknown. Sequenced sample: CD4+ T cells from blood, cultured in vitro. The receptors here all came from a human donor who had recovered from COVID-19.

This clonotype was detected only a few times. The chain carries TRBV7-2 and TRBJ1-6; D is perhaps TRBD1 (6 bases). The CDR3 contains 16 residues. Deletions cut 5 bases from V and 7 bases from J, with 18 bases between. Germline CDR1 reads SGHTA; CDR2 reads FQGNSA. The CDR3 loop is CASSPQGFIENSPLHF. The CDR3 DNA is TGTGCCAGCAGCCCCCAGGGGTTTATTGAAAATTCACCCCTCCACTTT. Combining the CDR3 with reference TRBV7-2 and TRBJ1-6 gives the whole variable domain GAGVSQSPSNKVTEKGKDVELRCDPISGHTALYWYRQSLGQGLEFLIYFQGNSAPDKSGLPSDRFSAERTGGSVSTLTIQRTQQEDSAVYLCASSPQGFIENSPLHFGNGTRLTVT.

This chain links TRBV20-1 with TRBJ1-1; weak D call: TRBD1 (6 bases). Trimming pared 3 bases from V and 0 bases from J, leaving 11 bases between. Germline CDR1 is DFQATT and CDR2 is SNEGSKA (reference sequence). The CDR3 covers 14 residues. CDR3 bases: TGCAGTGCTAGGAACAGGGTCATGAACACTGAAGCTTTCTTT. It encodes CSARNRVMNTEAFF.

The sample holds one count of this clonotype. CDR3 DNA sequence: TGTGCCACTCTCCCCAAGCGAAGCTCCTACGAGCAGTACTTC. Protein product: CATLPKRSSYEQYF. The chain combines TRBV2 with TRBJ2-7; D remains unclear. The germline V and J ends were trimmed by 10 bases and 0 bases, with 16 bases remaining between them. Germline V lookup: CDR1 SNHLY, CDR2 FYNNEI. This CDR3 comprises 14 residues.

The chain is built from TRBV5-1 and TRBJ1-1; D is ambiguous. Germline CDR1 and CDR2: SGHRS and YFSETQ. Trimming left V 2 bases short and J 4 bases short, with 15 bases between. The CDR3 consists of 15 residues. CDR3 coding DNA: TGCGCCAGCAGCTTAGGACGGGGTCTTGTCACTGAAGCTTTCTTT. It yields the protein CASSLGRGLVTEAFF.

Written as DNA, the CDR3 is TGTGCCAGCAGCCTGGGGCCCAAGGGGGGCAATCAGCCCCAGCATTTT. This translates into CASSLGPKGGNQPQHF. The V and J genes are TRBV7-2 and TRBJ1-5; the D gene is possibly TRBD1 (6 bases). Trimming left V 5 bases short and J 2 bases short, with 16 bases between. Germline CDR1 is SGHTA and CDR2 is FQGNSA. The CDR3 sequence is 16 residues long.

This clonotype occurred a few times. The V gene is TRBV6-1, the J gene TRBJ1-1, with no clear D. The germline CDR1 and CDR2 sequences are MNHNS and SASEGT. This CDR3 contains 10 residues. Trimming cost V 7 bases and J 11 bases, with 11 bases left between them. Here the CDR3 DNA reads TGTGCCAGCATCTCAGGAAAGGCTTTCTTT. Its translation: CASISGKAFF.

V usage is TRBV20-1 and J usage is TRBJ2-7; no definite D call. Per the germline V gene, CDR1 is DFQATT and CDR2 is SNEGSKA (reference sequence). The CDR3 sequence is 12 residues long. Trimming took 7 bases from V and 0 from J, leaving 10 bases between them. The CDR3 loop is CSVGKSSYEQYF. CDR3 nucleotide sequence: TGCAGTGTGGGTAAAAGCTCCTACGAGCAGTACTTC.

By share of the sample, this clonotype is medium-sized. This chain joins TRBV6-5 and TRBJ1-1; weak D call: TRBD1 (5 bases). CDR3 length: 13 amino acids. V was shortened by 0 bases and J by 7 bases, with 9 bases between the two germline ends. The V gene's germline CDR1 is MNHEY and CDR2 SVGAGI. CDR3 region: CASSYSRGLEAFF. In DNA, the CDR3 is TGTGCCAGCAGTTACTCGAGGGGCCTTGAAGCTTTCTTT.

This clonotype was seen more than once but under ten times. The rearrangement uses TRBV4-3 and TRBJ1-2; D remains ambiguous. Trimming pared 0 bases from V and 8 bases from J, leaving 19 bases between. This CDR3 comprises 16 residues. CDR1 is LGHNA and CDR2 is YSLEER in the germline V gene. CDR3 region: CASSQEAAAEQRGYTF. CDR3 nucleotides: TGCGCCAGCAGCCAAGAGGCGGCGGCGGAGCAAAGGGGCTACACCTTC.

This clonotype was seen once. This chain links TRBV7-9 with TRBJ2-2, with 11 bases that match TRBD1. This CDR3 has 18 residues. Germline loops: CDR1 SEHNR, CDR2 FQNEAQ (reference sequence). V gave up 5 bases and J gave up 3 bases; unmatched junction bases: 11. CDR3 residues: CASSQSRTGGADTGELFF. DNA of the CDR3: TGTGCCAGCAGCCAATCCCGGACAGGGGGCGCGGACACCGGGGAGCTGTTTTTT.

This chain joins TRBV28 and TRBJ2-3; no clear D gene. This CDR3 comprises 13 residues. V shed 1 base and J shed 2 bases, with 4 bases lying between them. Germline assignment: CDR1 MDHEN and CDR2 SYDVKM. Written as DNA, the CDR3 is TGTGCCAGCAGTTTATTAGCCACAGATACGCAGTATTTT. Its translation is CASSLLATDTQYF. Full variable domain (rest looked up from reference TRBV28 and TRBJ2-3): DVKVTQSSRYLVKRTGEKVFLECVQDMDHENMFWYRQDPGLGLRLIYFSYDVKMKEKGDIPEGYSVSREKKERFSLILESASTNQTSMYLCASSLLATDTQYFGPGTRLTVL.

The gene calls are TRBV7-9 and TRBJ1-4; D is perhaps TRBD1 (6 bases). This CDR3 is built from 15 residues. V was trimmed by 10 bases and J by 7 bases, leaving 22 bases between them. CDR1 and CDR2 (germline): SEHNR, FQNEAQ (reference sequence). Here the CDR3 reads CATSPQGIAGEKLFF. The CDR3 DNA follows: TGTGCCACCTCTCCACAGGGAATCGCAGGTGAAAAACTGTTTTTT.

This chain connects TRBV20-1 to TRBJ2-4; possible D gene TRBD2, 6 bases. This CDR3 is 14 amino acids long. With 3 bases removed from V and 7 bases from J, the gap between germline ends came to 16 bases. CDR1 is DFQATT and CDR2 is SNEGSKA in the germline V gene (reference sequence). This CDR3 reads CSASGGPPSNIQYF. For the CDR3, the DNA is TGCAGTGCTAGCGGGGGACCGCCGTCGAACATTCAGTACTTC.

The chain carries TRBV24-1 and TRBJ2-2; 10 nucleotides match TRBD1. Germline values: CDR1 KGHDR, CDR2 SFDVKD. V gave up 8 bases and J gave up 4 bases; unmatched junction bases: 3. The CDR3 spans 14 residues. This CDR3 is CATTRTGGTGELFF. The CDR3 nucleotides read TGTGCCACCACCCGGACAGGGGGCACCGGGGAGCTGTTTTTT.

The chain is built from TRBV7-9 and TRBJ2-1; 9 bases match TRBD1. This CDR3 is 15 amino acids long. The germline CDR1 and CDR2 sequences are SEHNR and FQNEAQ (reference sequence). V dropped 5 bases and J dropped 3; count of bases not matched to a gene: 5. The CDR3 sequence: CASSPRDRVYNEQFF. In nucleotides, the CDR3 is TGTGCCAGCAGCCCGCGGGACAGGGTCTACAATGAGCAGTTCTTC.

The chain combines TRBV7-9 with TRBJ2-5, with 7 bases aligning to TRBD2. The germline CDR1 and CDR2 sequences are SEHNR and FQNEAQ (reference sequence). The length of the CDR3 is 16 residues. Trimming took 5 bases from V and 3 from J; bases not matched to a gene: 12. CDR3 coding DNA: TGTGCCAGCAGCCCACGGGGGAGCGGGGAGAAAGAGACCCAGTACTTC. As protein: CASSPRGSGEKETQYF.

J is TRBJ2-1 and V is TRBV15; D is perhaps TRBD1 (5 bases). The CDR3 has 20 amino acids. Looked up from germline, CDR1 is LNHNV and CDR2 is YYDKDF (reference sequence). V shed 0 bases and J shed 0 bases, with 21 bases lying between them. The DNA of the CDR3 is TGTGCCACCAGCAGAGATCCGGCTTGGACAACCGATAGCTCCTACAATGAGCAGTTCTTC. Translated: CATSRDPAWTTDSSYNEQFF.

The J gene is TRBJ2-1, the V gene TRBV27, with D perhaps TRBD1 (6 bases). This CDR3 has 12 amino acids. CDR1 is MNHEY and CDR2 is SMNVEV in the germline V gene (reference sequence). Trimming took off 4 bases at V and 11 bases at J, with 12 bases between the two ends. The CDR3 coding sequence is TGTGCCAGCAGTTCGGGACACCCGAAGCAGTTCTTC. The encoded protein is CASSSGHPKQFF.

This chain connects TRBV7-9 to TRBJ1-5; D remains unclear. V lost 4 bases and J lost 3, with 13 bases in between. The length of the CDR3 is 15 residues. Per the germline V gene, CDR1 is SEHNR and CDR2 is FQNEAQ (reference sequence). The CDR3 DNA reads TGTGCCAGCAGCTCGGACGACCTCCCCAATCAGCCCCAGCATTTT. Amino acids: CASSSDDLPNQPQHF.

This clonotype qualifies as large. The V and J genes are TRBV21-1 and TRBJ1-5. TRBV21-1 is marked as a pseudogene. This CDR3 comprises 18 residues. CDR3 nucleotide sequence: TGTGCCAGCAGCGCACATCGCAGAAGACGGATTAGCAATCAGCCCCAGCATTTT. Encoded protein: CASSAHRRRRISNQPQHF.

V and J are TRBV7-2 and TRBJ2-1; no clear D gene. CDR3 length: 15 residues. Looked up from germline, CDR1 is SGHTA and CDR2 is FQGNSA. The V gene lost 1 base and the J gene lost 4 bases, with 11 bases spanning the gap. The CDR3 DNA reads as TGTGCCAGCAGCTTAGTTGGAGACTTGTACAATGAGCAGTTCTTC. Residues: CASSLVGDLYNEQFF. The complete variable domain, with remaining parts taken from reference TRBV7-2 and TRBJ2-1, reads GAGVSQSPSNKVTEKGKDVELRCDPISGHTALYWYRQSLGQGLEFLIYFQGNSAPDKSGLPSDRFSAERTGGSVSTLTIQRTQQEDSAVYLCASSLVGDLYNEQFFGPGTRLTVL.

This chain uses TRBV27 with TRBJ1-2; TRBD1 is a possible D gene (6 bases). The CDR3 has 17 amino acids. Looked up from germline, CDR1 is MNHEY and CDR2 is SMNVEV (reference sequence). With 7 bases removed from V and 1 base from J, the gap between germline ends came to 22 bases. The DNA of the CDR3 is TGTGCCAGCAAACCTAACAGGGACCCCAACCTTAACTATGGCTACACCTTC. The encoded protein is CASKPNRDPNLNYGYTF.

The CDR3 DNA reads as TGTGCCAGCAGTGACTCCCGTCAGGGGCCATACTACGAGCAGTACTTC. It is translated as CASSDSRQGPYYEQYF. The chain combines TRBV6-4 with TRBJ2-7; possible D gene TRBD1, 6 bases. V was cut by 0 bases and J by 3 bases, with 15 bases left in between. CDR1 is MRHNA, CDR2 SNTAGT, per germline. The CDR3 sequence is 16 residues long.

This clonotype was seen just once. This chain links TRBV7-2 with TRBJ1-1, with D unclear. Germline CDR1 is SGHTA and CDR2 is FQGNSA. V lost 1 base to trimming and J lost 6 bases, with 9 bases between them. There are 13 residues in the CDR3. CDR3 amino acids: CASSLVPDSEAFF. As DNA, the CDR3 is TGTGCCAGCAGCTTAGTGCCGGACTCTGAAGCTTTCTTT.

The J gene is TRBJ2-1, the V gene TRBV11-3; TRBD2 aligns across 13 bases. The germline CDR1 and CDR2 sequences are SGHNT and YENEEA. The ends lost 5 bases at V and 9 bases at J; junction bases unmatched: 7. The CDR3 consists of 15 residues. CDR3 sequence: CASSRRLAGGTEQFF. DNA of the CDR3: TGTGCCAGCAGCCGTCGACTAGCGGGAGGTACTGAGCAGTTCTTC.

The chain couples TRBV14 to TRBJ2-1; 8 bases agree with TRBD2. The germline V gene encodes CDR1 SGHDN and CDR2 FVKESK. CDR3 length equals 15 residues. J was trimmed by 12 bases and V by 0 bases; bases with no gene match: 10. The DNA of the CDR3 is TGTGCCAGCAGCCAAGAGGGGACTAGGTCCCGGCTGCAGTTCTTC. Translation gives CASSQEGTRSRLQFF.

In nucleotides, the CDR3 is TGCAGTGCTAGGTTCATACTAGGCGACGAGCAGTACTTC. Protein: CSARFILGDEQYF. The V call is TRBV20-1, the J call TRBJ2-7; D is possibly TRBD2 (5 bases). The CDR3 loop spans 13 amino acids. V lost 3 bases and J 5 bases, leaving 14 bases between the germline ends. CDR1 DFQATT and CDR2 SNEGSKA come from the germline V gene (reference sequence).

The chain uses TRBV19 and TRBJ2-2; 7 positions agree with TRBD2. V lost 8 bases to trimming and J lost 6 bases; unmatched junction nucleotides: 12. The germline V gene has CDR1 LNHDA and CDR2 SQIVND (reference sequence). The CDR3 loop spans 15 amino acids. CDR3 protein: CASRSGSAGAGELFF. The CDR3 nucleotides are TGTGCCAGTCGGTCGGGCTCGGCGGGGGCCGGGGAGCTGTTTTTT.

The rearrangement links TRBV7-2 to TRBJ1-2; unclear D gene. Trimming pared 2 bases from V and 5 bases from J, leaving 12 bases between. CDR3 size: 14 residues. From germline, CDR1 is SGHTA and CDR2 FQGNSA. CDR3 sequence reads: CASSLLQARYGYTF. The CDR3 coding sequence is TGTGCCAGCAGCTTACTGCAGGCGAGGTATGGCTACACCTTC.

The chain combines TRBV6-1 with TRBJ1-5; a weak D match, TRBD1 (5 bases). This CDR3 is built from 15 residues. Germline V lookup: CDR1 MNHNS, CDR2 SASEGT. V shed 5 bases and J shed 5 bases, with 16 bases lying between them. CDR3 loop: CASSPRGRGDQPQHF. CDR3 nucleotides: TGTGCCAGCAGTCCAAGGGGCAGAGGAGATCAGCCCCAGCATTTT.